The rows below give T cell receptor beta chains drawn from one sample of a study of CD8 T cells in ankylosing spondylitis. From the 5' RACE reads, TCRdb called clonotypes with MiXCR, one entry per CDR3 protein. The table lists around 120,000 distinct CDR3 sequences, over 7% of them singletons, with approximately 3.5% in the top ten. The sample was blood, either unsorted or a sorted T cell fraction (not recorded which). These receptors originate from a male donor with ankylosing spondylitis or in good health (not recorded which). Each CDR3 is given with its conserved first and last residue. A D gene is named only where the DNA matches it firmly. A row's size may be missing; if present it is once, few, many or a size class.

d_gene: TRBD2; v_gene: TRBV20-1; j_gene: TRBJ2-1; abundance: many; CDR3nt: TGCAGTGCTAGAGACGGCGGGAGAACTGTGAATGAGCAGTTCTTC; CDR3aa: CSARDGGRTVNEQFF
d_gene: TRBD1; v_gene: TRBV5-1; j_gene: TRBJ2-6; abundance: many; CDR3nt: TGCGCCAGCAGCCGGGACAGAAGCTCTGGGGCCAACGTCCTGACTTTC; CDR3aa: CASSRDRSSGANVLTF
d_gene: NA; v_gene: TRBV7-3; j_gene: TRBJ2-1; abundance: NA; CDR3nt: TGTGCCAGCAGCTTAGAAGTGTCTCCTAACAATGAGCAGTTCTTC; CDR3aa: CASSLEVSPNNEQFF
d_gene: NA; v_gene: TRBV15; j_gene: TRBJ1-5; abundance: many; CDR3nt: TGTGCCACCACATCTGCCCCGACGGGAAATCAGCCCCAGCATTTT; CDR3aa: CATTSAPTGNQPQHF
d_gene: TRBD1; v_gene: TRBV7-3; j_gene: TRBJ1-1; abundance: many; CDR3nt: TGTGCCAGCAGCTTAAAAACCCTTTCGGGACAGGGGAACACTGAAGCTTTCTTT; CDR3aa: CASSLKTLSGQGNTEAFF
d_gene: NA; v_gene: TRBV9; j_gene: TRBJ2-1; abundance: many; CDR3nt: TGTGCCAGCAGCGTAGGTGGTAGCCGTTCCTACAATGAGCAGTTCTTC; CDR3aa: CASSVGGSRSYNEQFF
d_gene: NA; v_gene: TRBV6-1; j_gene: TRBJ1-1; abundance: many; CDR3nt: TGTGCCAGCAGGAGAGGGGCTCAAACGGAAGCTTTCTTT; CDR3aa: CASRRGAQTEAFF
d_gene: TRBD2; v_gene: TRBV7-2; j_gene: TRBJ2-3; abundance: many; CDR3nt: TGTGCCAGCAGCTTCCGGGAGGGCCGTGGGGATACGCAGTATTTT; CDR3aa: CASSFREGRGDTQYF
d_gene: TRBD2; v_gene: TRBV7-3; j_gene: TRBJ2-1; abundance: NA; CDR3nt: TGTGCCAGCAGCCCAGTGGGACTAGCAACGTCAAACAATGAGCAGTTCTTC; CDR3aa: CASSPVGLATSNNEQFF
d_gene: NA; v_gene: TRBV20-1; j_gene: TRBJ1-2; abundance: many; CDR3nt: TGCAGTGCTAGTAGGACAATGGACTATGGCTACACCTTC; CDR3aa: CSASRTMDYGYTF
d_gene: NA; v_gene: TRBV21-1; j_gene: TRBJ2-3; abundance: NA; CDR3nt: TGTGCCAGCAGCAAAGGGGTAGCGGGGAGCACAGATACGCAGTATTTT; CDR3aa: CASSKGVAGSTDTQYF
d_gene: NA; v_gene: TRBV10-3; j_gene: TRBJ1-6; abundance: many; CDR3nt: TGTGCCATCAGTATGGACAGCCTGGCCGATAATTCACCCCTCCACTTT; CDR3aa: CAISMDSLADNSPLHF
d_gene: NA; v_gene: TRBV20-1; j_gene: TRBJ2-3; abundance: many; CDR3nt: TGCAGTGCTAGAGATTATAAGGCAGTGGTCACAGATACGCAGTATTTT; CDR3aa: CSARDYKAVVTDTQYF
d_gene: NA; v_gene: TRBV29-1; j_gene: TRBJ1-1; abundance: many; CDR3nt: TGCAGCTATAGAATAGAAATGAACACTGAAGCTTTCTTT; CDR3aa: CSYRIEMNTEAFF
d_gene: TRBD1; v_gene: TRBV28; j_gene: TRBJ2-7; abundance: few; CDR3nt: TGTGCCAGCAGTATCCTCCCAGGGGGCCACTCCTACGAGCAGTACTTC; CDR3aa: CASSILPGGHSYEQYF
d_gene: NA; v_gene: TRBV20-1; j_gene: TRBJ1-5; abundance: many; CDR3nt: TGCAGTGCTAGAGGCCCCATCGGGTATCAGCCCCAGCATTTT; CDR3aa: CSARGPIGYQPQHF
d_gene: NA; v_gene: TRBV5-8; j_gene: TRBJ1-5; abundance: many; CDR3nt: TGTGCCAGCAGCTTGGCCGTGGACTTTCGCAATCAGCCCCAGCATTTT; CDR3aa: CASSLAVDFRNQPQHF
d_gene: NA; v_gene: TRBV28; j_gene: TRBJ2-7; abundance: many; CDR3nt: TGTGCCAGCAATCCCCAGGGGATGGGCTACGAGCAGTACTTC; CDR3aa: CASNPQGMGYEQYF
d_gene: NA; v_gene: TRBV15; j_gene: TRBJ2-1; abundance: many; CDR3nt: TGTGCCACCAGCAGAGGGTATGAGCAGTTCTTC; CDR3aa: CATSRGYEQFF
d_gene: NA; v_gene: TRBV7-9; j_gene: TRBJ1-1; abundance: many; CDR3nt: TGTGCCAGCAGCTTAAGGGACGGGACTGAAGCTTTCTTT; CDR3aa: CASSLRDGTEAFF
d_gene: NA; v_gene: TRBV7-2; j_gene: TRBJ2-7; abundance: few; CDR3nt: TGTGCCAGCAGCTTCCGCTCCTACGAGCAGTACTTC; CDR3aa: CASSFRSYEQYF
d_gene: TRBD2; v_gene: TRBV29-1; j_gene: TRBJ2-3; abundance: few; CDR3nt: TGCAGCGCCCTGGAGGGTAGCGGGAGTCCGGATACGCAGTATTTT; CDR3aa: CSALEGSGSPDTQYF
d_gene: TRBD1; v_gene: TRBV7-2; j_gene: TRBJ2-7; abundance: many; CDR3nt: TGTGCCAGCCGACGGACAGGAGTAATTTCCGAGCAGTACTTC; CDR3aa: CASRRTGVISEQYF
d_gene: TRBD2; v_gene: TRBV20-1; j_gene: TRBJ2-3; abundance: many; CDR3nt: TGCAGTGCTCCCGGGACTAGCGACACAGATACGCAGTATTTT; CDR3aa: CSAPGTSDTDTQYF
d_gene: NA; v_gene: TRBV7-9; j_gene: TRBJ1-5; abundance: many; CDR3nt: TGTGCCAGCAGTGGGTATAACAATCAGCCCCAGCATTTT; CDR3aa: CASSGYNNQPQHF
d_gene: TRBD2; v_gene: TRBV19; j_gene: TRBJ2-3; abundance: few; CDR3nt: TGTGCCAGTAGTTCCCGACTAGCGAACGCACTCGGTGGTGCAGATACGCAGTATTTT; CDR3aa: CASSSRLANALGGADTQYF
d_gene: TRBD2; v_gene: TRBV7-2; j_gene: TRBJ2-1; abundance: many; CDR3nt: TGTGCCAGCAGCTGGACTAGATCTGAGCAGTTCTTC; CDR3aa: CASSWTRSEQFF
d_gene: NA; v_gene: TRBV5-1; j_gene: TRBJ2-5; abundance: many; CDR3nt: TGCGCCAGCAGCTTGGATCTGGGGGTAGAGACCCAGTACTTC; CDR3aa: CASSLDLGVETQYF
d_gene: TRBD1; v_gene: TRBV20-1; j_gene: TRBJ1-2; abundance: many; CDR3nt: TGCAGTGCTGCGGACAGGGGAGCCTATGGCTACACCTTC; CDR3aa: CSAADRGAYGYTF
d_gene: NA; v_gene: TRBV12-3/TRBV12-4; j_gene: TRBJ2-5; abundance: many; CDR3nt: TGTGCCAGCAGCCGCGGGATCCAAGAGACCCAGTACTTC; CDR3aa: CASSRGIQETQYF
d_gene: TRBD2; v_gene: TRBV5-5; j_gene: TRBJ2-2; abundance: few; CDR3nt: TGTGCCAGCAGCTACCCCGGGACTAGCGGGATCCACACCGGGGAGCTGTTTTTT; CDR3aa: CASSYPGTSGIHTGELFF
d_gene: TRBD1; v_gene: TRBV5-1; j_gene: TRBJ2-3; abundance: many; CDR3nt: TGCGCCAGCAGCCGTACAGGGGACACAGATACGCAGTATTTT; CDR3aa: CASSRTGDTDTQYF
d_gene: TRBD1; v_gene: TRBV29-1; j_gene: TRBJ1-1; abundance: few; CDR3nt: TGCAGTATCTCACAGGGGGGAGAAGCTTTCTTT; CDR3aa: CSISQGGEAFF
d_gene: TRBD2; v_gene: TRBV7-2; j_gene: TRBJ2-1; abundance: many; CDR3nt: TGTGCCAGCAGCTTAGGACTAGCGGGAGGTATTAATGAGCAGTTCTTC; CDR3aa: CASSLGLAGGINEQFF
d_gene: NA; v_gene: TRBV5-1; j_gene: TRBJ2-7; abundance: many; CDR3nt: TGCGCCAGCAGCTTGAGTCTAGCGACCTACGAGCAGTACTTC; CDR3aa: CASSLSLATYEQYF
d_gene: TRBD1; v_gene: TRBV29-1; j_gene: TRBJ2-7; abundance: NA; CDR3nt: TGCAGCGTTGCAGACAGGGTCAACGAGCAGTACTTC; CDR3aa: CSVADRVNEQYF
d_gene: NA; v_gene: TRBV20-1; j_gene: TRBJ2-5; abundance: many; CDR3nt: TGCAGTGCAGAAAGGGTCGCCCAGTACTTC; CDR3aa: CSAERVAQYF
d_gene: NA; v_gene: TRBV7-2; j_gene: TRBJ2-1; abundance: many; CDR3nt: TGTGCCAGCAGCTTATTAGCGGTTAGCTCCTACAATGAGCAGTTCTTC; CDR3aa: CASSLLAVSSYNEQFF
d_gene: NA; v_gene: TRBV12-5; j_gene: TRBJ1-2; abundance: few; CDR3nt: TGTGCTAGTGGTCTGAGGGAACGCGCTAACTATGGCTACACCTTC; CDR3aa: CASGLRERANYGYTF
d_gene: TRBD1; v_gene: TRBV5-1; j_gene: TRBJ1-4; abundance: few; CDR3nt: TGCGCCAGCAGCCTGGAGGGACAGGACAGTAGTGAAAAACTGTTTTTT; CDR3aa: CASSLEGQDSSEKLFF
d_gene: TRBD1; v_gene: TRBV12-3/TRBV12-4; j_gene: TRBJ1-5; abundance: few; CDR3nt: TGTGCCAGCACCCTCGCAGGGGGAATCCAGCCCCAGCATTTT; CDR3aa: CASTLAGGIQPQHF
d_gene: NA; v_gene: TRBV7-2; j_gene: TRBJ2-5; abundance: many; CDR3nt: TGTGCCAGCAGCTTAAATGAAGTACTGGGGACCCAGTACTTC; CDR3aa: CASSLNEVLGTQYF
d_gene: TRBD1; v_gene: TRBV19; j_gene: TRBJ1-5; abundance: NA; CDR3nt: TGTGCCGGGGGACAGAATAGCAATCAGCCCCAGCATTTT; CDR3aa: CAGGQNSNQPQHF